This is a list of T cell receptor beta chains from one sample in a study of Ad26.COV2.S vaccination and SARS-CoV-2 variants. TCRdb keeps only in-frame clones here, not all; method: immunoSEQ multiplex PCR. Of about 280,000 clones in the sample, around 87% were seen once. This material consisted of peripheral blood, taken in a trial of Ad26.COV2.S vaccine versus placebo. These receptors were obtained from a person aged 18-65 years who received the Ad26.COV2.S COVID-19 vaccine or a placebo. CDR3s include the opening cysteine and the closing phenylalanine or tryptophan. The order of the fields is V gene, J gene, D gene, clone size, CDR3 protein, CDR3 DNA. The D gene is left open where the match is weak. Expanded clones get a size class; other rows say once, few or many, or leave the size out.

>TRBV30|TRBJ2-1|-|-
CAWSPQINEQFF
TGTGCCTGGAGTCCCCAGATCAATGAGCAGTTCTTC
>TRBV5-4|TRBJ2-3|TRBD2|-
CASSFRLADSTDTQYF
TGTGCCAGCAGCTTCAGACTAGCGGACAGCACAGATACGCAGTATTTT
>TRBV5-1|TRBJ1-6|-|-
CASSPELGYNSPLHF
TGCGCCAGCAGCCCGGAACTTGGATATAATTCACCCCTCCACTTT
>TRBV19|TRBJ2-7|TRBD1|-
CASSTWTGGSYEQYF
TGTGCCAGTAGTACGTGGACAGGGGGATCCTACGAGCAGTACTTC
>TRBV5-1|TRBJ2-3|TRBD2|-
CASSWGLAGGTDTQYF
TGCGCCAGCAGCTGGGGACTAGCGGGGGGCACAGATACGCAGTATTTT
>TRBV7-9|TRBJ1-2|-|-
CASSSLTGSSKTLNGYTF
TGTGCCAGCAGCTCGTTAACGGGGTCCTCGAAAACTCTTAATGGCTACACCTTC
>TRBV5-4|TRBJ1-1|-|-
CASSLEIMSEAFF
TGTGCCAGCAGCTTGGAAATTATGTCCGAAGCTTTCTTT
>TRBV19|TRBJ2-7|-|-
CASSTQGYEQYF
TGTGCCAGTAGTACCCAGGGCTACGAGCAGTACTTC
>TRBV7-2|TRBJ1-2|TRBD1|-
CASSLGRGSDGYTF
TGTGCCAGCAGCTTAGGCAGGGGGTCGGATGGCTACACCTTC
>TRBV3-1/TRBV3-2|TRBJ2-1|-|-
CASSQDSSYNEQFF
TGTGCCAGCAGCCAAGATTCCAGTTACAATGAGCAGTTCTTC
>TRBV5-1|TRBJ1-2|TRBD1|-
CASSSRDRGDPTYGYTF
TGCGCCAGCAGCTCCCGGGACAGGGGCGACCCTACCTATGGCTACACCTTC
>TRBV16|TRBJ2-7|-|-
CASSQFYTPSDF
TGTGCCAGCAGCCAATTTTACACTCCTTCCGACTTC
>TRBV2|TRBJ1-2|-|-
CASSFSTGIGGYTF
TGTGCCAGCAGTTTCTCCACAGGGATCGGAGGCTACACCTTC
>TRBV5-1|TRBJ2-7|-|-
CASSLPGENEQYF
TGCGCCAGCAGCTTACCGGGAGAGAACGAGCAGTACTTC
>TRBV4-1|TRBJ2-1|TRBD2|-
CASSPAAGYAEQFF
TGCGCCAGCAGCCCAGCAGCGGGGTACGCTGAGCAGTTCTTC
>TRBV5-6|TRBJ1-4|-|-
CASSRRRGGQANEKLFF
TGTGCCAGCAGCCGCCGGAGGGGGGGTCAGGCTAATGAAAAACTGTTTTTT
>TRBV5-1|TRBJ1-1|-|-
CASSRGPPNTEAFF
TGCGCCAGCAGTCGCGGTCCTCCGAACACTGAAGCTTTCTTT
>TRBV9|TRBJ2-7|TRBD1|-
CASSPGQGSPPDEQYF
TGTGCCAGCAGCCCGGGACAGGGAAGCCCCCCGGACGAGCAGTACTTC
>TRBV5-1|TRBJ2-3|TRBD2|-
CASRSLAGGTDTQYF
TGCGCCAGCAGGTCACTAGCGGGAGGGACAGATACGCAGTATTTT
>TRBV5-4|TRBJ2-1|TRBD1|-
CASSSGQPYNEQFF
TGTGCCAGCAGCTCGGGACAGCCCTACAATGAGCAGTTCTTC
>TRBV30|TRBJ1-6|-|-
CAWSVSGLDRGSPLHF
TGTGCCTGGAGTGTATCGGGGCTTGATAGGGGTTCACCCCTCCACTTT
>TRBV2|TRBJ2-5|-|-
CASSTGPNQTQYF
TGTGCCAGCAGCACCGGGCCCAATCAGACCCAGTACTTC
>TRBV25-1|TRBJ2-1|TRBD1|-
CASRSLQGAYNEQFF
TGTGCCAGCCGTAGCCTTCAGGGGGCCTACAATGAGCAGTTCTTC
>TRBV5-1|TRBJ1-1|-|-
CASRPLGVSVSNTEAFF
TGCGCCAGCAGACCCCTGGGGGTTTCCGTGTCGAACACTGAAGCTTTCTTT
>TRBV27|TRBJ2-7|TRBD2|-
CASSFFSSGVSSYEQYF
TGTGCCAGCAGTTTTTTCTCTAGCGGGGTTAGCTCCTACGAGCAGTACTTC
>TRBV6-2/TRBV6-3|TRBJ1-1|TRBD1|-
CASSYAQGAGSTEAFF
TGTGCCAGCAGTTACGCCCAGGGGGCCGGTAGCACTGAAGCTTTCTTT
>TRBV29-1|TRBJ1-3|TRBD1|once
CSVEGTGGDTIYF
TGCAGCGTTGAAGGGACAGGGGGTGACACCATATATTTT